These 25 T cell receptor beta chains share one sample of origin, sequenced in a study of T cell responses to AZD1222 COVID-19 vaccine. Repertoires were generated with immunoSEQ multiplex PCR, while TCRdb's copy carries only in-frame clones and drops some. The sample has around 99,000 clones, more than 75% seen once. The input for sequencing was peripheral blood, taken 28 days after the second AZD1222 dose. These receptors were collected from an adult who received the AZD1222 COVID-19 vaccine.

This clone was observed once. The V call is TRBV10-3, the J call TRBJ1-6; D unresolved. Trimming took off 4 bases at V and 13 bases at J, with 11 bases between the two ends. Germline V CDR1 and CDR2: ENHRY, SYGVKD. CDR3 size: 12 residues. CDR3 in amino acids: CAISGPDTPLHF. CDR3 nucleotide sequence: TGTGCCATCAGTGGGCCAGACACGCCCCTCCACTTT.

The chain is built from TRBV11-3 and TRBJ1-6; D gene ambiguous. Trimming pared 6 bases from V and 5 bases from J, leaving 8 bases between. Germline assignment: CDR1 SGHNT and CDR2 YENEEA. The CDR3 spans 13 residues. CDR3: CASSYGNNSPLHF. The CDR3 nucleotides read TGTGCCAGCAGTTACGGCAATAATTCACCCCTCCACTTT.

This rearrangement joins TRBV7-6 to TRBJ1-6; weak D call: TRBD1 (6 bases). V was pared by 1 base and J by 8 bases, with 9 bases between. Germline V CDR1 and CDR2: SGHVS, FNYEAQ. This CDR3 spans 14 amino acids. CDR3 amino acids: CASSLDRTDSPLHF. CDR3 nucleotides: TGTGCCAGCAGCTTAGATCGGACAGATTCACCCCTCCACTTT.

The rearrangement joins TRBV18 to TRBJ2-3, with TRBD2 matching 15 bases. V shed 3 bases and J 6 bases; nucleotides not matched to a gene: 4. The CDR3 is made up of 16 amino acids. Looked up from germline, CDR1 is KGHSH and CDR2 is LQKENI. Written as DNA, the CDR3 is TGTGCCAGCTCACCCAGGACTAGCGGGGGGGCCGATACGCAGTATTTT. Translation: CASSPRTSGGADTQYF. Full variable domain (rest looked up from reference TRBV18 and TRBJ2-3): NAGVMQNPRHLVRRRGQEARLRCSPMKGHSHVYWYRQLPEEGLKFMVYLQKENIIDESGMPKERFSAEFPKEGPSILRIQQVVRGDSAAYFCASSPRTSGGADTQYFGPGTRLTVL.

This sequence joins TRBV7-8 and TRBJ2-3; 8 bases fit TRBD1. Germline trimming cut 6 bases from V and 1 base from J; bases unmatched to any gene: 3. The CDR3 covers 14 residues. The germline gives CDR1 SGHVS, CDR2 FQNEAQ. The CDR3 nucleotides are TGTGCCAGCAGAACAGGGGGTGGCACAGATACGCAGTATTTT. Its protein is CASRTGGGTDTQYF.

The chain is built from TRBV5-1 and TRBJ2-5; 12 nucleotides agree with TRBD2. Germline loops: CDR1 SGHRS, CDR2 YFSETQ. This CDR3 comprises 18 residues. V lost 5 bases and J lost 5; bases outside the gene matches: 16. The CDR3 loop is CASSRTLLAGGLRETQYF. CDR3 bases: TGCGCCAGCAGTCGCACATTACTAGCGGGAGGTCTTCGGGAGACCCAGTACTTC.

This clone was found once. The chain uses TRBV14 and TRBJ2-2; D uncertain. V dropped 0 bases and J dropped 2 bases, with 13 bases sitting between them. This CDR3 has 17 amino acids. Germline values: CDR1 SGHDN, CDR2 FVKESK. The CDR3 DNA reads TGTGCCAGCAGCCAAGATAGGTGGCAGTTCAACACCGGGGAGCTGTTTTTT. Translating it yields CASSQDRWQFNTGELFF.

The chain links TRBV5-5 to TRBJ1-6; D is unresolved. V gave up 3 bases and J gave up 6 bases, with 10 bases separating them. Germline V gives CDR1 SGHKS, CDR2 YYEKEE (reference sequence). The CDR3 covers 14 residues. The CDR3 region is CASSSSVRNSPLHF. The CDR3 region has the DNA TGTGCCAGCAGCTCCTCCGTGCGTAATTCACCCCTCCACTTT.

With respect to this clone: Its ends do not fully match the called genes, so a read error is possible. The V call is TRBV3-1 (or the pseudogene TRBV3-2), the J call TRBJ2-7, with 8 positions matching TRBD2. Germline assignment: CDR1 LGHDT and CDR2 YNNKEL (reference sequence). CDR3 length: 15 amino acids. CDR3 sequence (DNA): TGTGCCCGCAGCCGGGGGGGGGAAAGGCTCTACGAGCAGTACTTC. Its protein product is CARSRGGERLYEQYF.

The chain employs TRBV15 and TRBJ1-2; possibly TRBD1 for D (5 bases). The length of the CDR3 is 13 residues. Trimming shortened V by 7 bases and J by 3 bases, and 12 bases separated the two germline ends. The germline V gene has CDR1 LNHNV and CDR2 YYDKDF (reference sequence). CDR3 residues: CATTGRGYYGYTF. The CDR3 nucleotides are TGTGCCACCACGGGGAGGGGATACTATGGCTACACCTTC.

This chain connects TRBV28 to TRBJ1-2; 9 bases match TRBD1. Trimming at V came to 1 base and at J to 5 bases, leaving 5 bases not matched to a gene. This CDR3 spans 15 amino acids. Germline assignment: CDR1 MDHEN and CDR2 SYDVKM. The CDR3 nucleotides read TGTGCCAGCAGTTTATTGGACAGGGGACGTTATGGCTACACCTTC. It encodes CASSLLDRGRYGYTF.

The rearrangement uses TRBV27 and TRBJ1-2; D not certain. Germline assignment: CDR1 MNHEY and CDR2 SMNVEV (reference sequence). Trimming removed 3 bases from V and 3 bases from J, with 14 bases in between. This CDR3 is built from 15 residues. The CDR3 here is CASSFGQEGYYGYTF. DNA for the CDR3: TGTGCCAGCAGTTTCGGGCAGGAGGGTTACTATGGCTACACCTTC.

J is TRBJ1-2 and V is TRBV28; D not resolved. This CDR3 is built from 12 residues. Germline assignment: CDR1 MDHEN and CDR2 SYDVKM. With 1 base removed from V and 8 bases from J, the gap between germline ends came to 8 bases. The CDR3 sequence: CASSLSAWGYTF. The CDR3 DNA reads TGTGCCAGCAGTTTATCGGCCTGGGGCTACACCTTC.

The gene calls are TRBV29-1 and TRBJ1-5; a possible D gene is TRBD1 (5 bases). CDR1 and CDR2 (germline): SQVTM, ANQGSEA. The CDR3 has 13 residues. The V and J ends lost 0 bases and 5 bases respectively, with 8 bases between them. The CDR3 region is CSVEETGDQPQHF. The CDR3 DNA reads TGCAGCGTTGAAGAAACGGGGGATCAGCCCCAGCATTTT.

The chain joins TRBV9 to TRBJ2-3; 12 positions match TRBD2. The germline V gene has CDR1 SGDLS and CDR2 YYNGEE. The junction had 10 bases not matched to a gene; V was cut back by 4 bases and J by 4 bases. CDR3 length: 17 residues. The CDR3 DNA reads TGTGCCAGCAGCCCGCGGACTAGCGGGATGGGGTCAGATACGCAGTATTTT. This translates into CASSPRTSGMGSDTQYF.

This chain connects TRBV28 to TRBJ2-7, with D perhaps matching TRBD1 or TRBD2 (5 bases each). The CDR3 has 17 residues. Trimming removed 2 bases at V and 1 base at J, with 18 bases between. In germline, CDR1 is MDHEN, CDR2 SYDVKM. The CDR3 DNA is TGTGCCAGCAGTTTAGGGGAGACAGTATTGACATCCTACGAGCAGTACTTC. Translated, it gives CASSLGETVLTSYEQYF.

The CDR3 loop reads CASSLAGTGDGYTF. The CDR3 DNA reads as TGTGCCAGCTCACTTGCCGGGACAGGGGATGGCTACACCTTC. The V and J genes are TRBV18 and TRBJ1-2; 10 bases fit TRBD1. Germline values: CDR1 KGHSH, CDR2 LQKENI. The trim removed 4 bases at V and 6 bases at J, leaving 5 bases unmatched. CDR3 length: 14 residues.

Only a few counts were recorded for this clone. The CDR3 sequence is CASSYVRGLNEKLFF. The CDR3 nucleotides read TGTGCCAGCAGTTACGTGAGGGGGCTTAATGAAAAACTGTTTTTT. V is TRBV6-6 and J is TRBJ1-4; 7 nucleotides line up with TRBD1. Germline V gene sequence: CDR1 MNHNY, CDR2 SVGAGI (reference sequence). The CDR3 consists of 15 residues. Trimming took 2 bases from V and 4 from J; bases not matched to a gene: 4.

V and J are TRBV27 and TRBJ2-5; 8 positions agree with TRBD2. The CDR3 spans 15 residues. The J segment lost 5 bases and the V segment lost 4 bases, leaving 9 bases of the junction unmatched. Germline V gene data show CDR1 as MNHEY and CDR2 as SMNVEV (reference sequence). In nucleotides, the CDR3 is TGTGCCAGCAGTTCCCCCGGGACTAGAAAGGAGACCCAGTACTTC. Amino acid sequence: CASSSPGTRKETQYF.

The chain is built from TRBV20-1 and TRBJ2-1; 7 nucleotides line up with TRBD2. The CDR3 has 14 amino acids. The ends lost 3 bases at V and 6 bases at J; junction bases unmatched: 8. CDR1 and CDR2 (germline): DFQATT, SNEGSKA (reference sequence). The CDR3 nucleotides read TGCAGTGCTAGTGTCCTAGCGGAGGTCAATGAGCAGTTCTTC. Its translation: CSASVLAEVNEQFF.

This sequence joins TRBV4-3 and TRBJ1-5; possibly TRBD1 for D (6 bases). V lost 0 bases, J lost 6 bases, and 12 bases lay in between. Germline V gene data show CDR1 as LGHNA and CDR2 as YSLEER. This CDR3 spans 15 amino acids. As DNA, the CDR3 is TGCGCCAGCAGCCAAGAAATAGGGGGGAGTCAGCCCCAGCATTTT. Protein: CASSQEIGGSQPQHF.

V usage is TRBV7-2 and J usage is TRBJ2-2, with 8 bases that match TRBD2. V was clipped by 4 bases and J by 5 bases; unmatched bases: 3. The CDR3 is 14 amino acids. The V gene's germline CDR1 is SGHTA and CDR2 FQGNSA. CDR3 nucleotides: TGTGCCAGCAGCTCTAAGCGGGGGACCGGGGAGCTGTTTTTT. This codes for CASSSKRGTGELFF. Complete variable domain (other parts from reference TRBV7-2 and TRBJ2-2): GAGVSQSPSNKVTEKGKDVELRCDPISGHTALYWYRQSLGQGLEFLIYFQGNSAPDKSGLPSDRFSAERTGGSVSTLTIQRTQQEDSAVYLCASSSKRGTGELFFGEGSRLTVL.

Only one count was recorded for this clone. This sequence joins TRBV28 and TRBJ1-1; a possible D gene is TRBD1 (5 bases). The CDR3 has 16 residues. Germline-derived CDR1 and CDR2 are MDHEN and SYDVKM. V lost 4 bases and J lost 4, with 19 bases in between. The CDR3 protein is CASSSGRERVGTEAFF. CDR3 coding DNA: TGTGCCAGCAGTTCTGGCAGGGAGAGGGTTGGCACTGAAGCTTTCTTT.

The chain has TRBV5-1 and TRBJ2-5, with a weak D call TRBD2 (6 bases). The CDR3 sequence is 15 residues long. Germline V gives CDR1 SGHRS, CDR2 YFSETQ. V was clipped by 4 bases and J by 5 bases, with 18 bases between them. The DNA for the CDR3 is TGCGCCAGCAGCCTAGCCGGCGGGATGAGGGAGACCCAGTACTTC. This sequence encodes CASSLAGGMRETQYF.

This sequence joins TRBV4-1 and TRBJ2-3; D is unresolved. The V and J ends lost 4 bases and 0 bases respectively, with 20 bases between them. Germline values: CDR1 MGHRA, CDR2 YSYEKL. There are 18 residues in the CDR3. DNA of the CDR3: TGCGCCAGCAGCCTCCAAGTCCCTAGTGACACTAGCACAGATACGCAGTATTTT. Amino acids: CASSLQVPSDTSTDTQYF.